One T cell receptor beta chain is described in this entry. What this receptor recognizes is not known. It has no much larger one-base neighbor in the sample; base qualities were not kept. Collaborating institutions collected whole blood in K2EDTA tubes following their own protocols. For TCRbeta analysis, collaborators shipped samples in one of three forms: frozen whole blood, isolated PBMCs, or DNA extracted from either of those sample types. Deletion took 1 base off V and 7 bases off J, with a span of 8 bases between the germline ends. CDR1 and CDR2, per the germline V gene (reference sequence), are SEHNR and FQNEAQ. Reading from cysteine to valine, the CDR3 counts 12 amino acids. Just the 36-base CDR3 DNA is kept, in frame starting at base 1. The immunoSEQ Assay, a bias-controlled multiplex PCR, was used to amplify TCRbeta CDR3 regions from genomic DNA. In the paper's pipeline: The number of nucleated cells in each sample was estimated by amplification of reference gene primers within the assay. To quantify the absolute abundance of each unique TCRbeta CDR3 rearrangement, sequence reads were collapsed and filtered. For each sample, productive Simpson clonality was calculated as the square root of Simpson's diversity index over productive rearrangements. The immuneACCESS repertoire file appears here via TCRdb, limited to in-frame rearrangements. These files lack a portion of the clones; in checked studies, under half of the deficit traces to unresolved V genes, and the cause of the others is not known. From that table come the V and J calls and clone size; the DNA was used to work out D and trimming. The sample table shows approximately 240,000 clones, and approximately 80% are seen once. The top ten clonotypes cover roughly 4% of the sample.

The sample comes from a study of blood T cell repertoires in COVID-19 (dated by TCRdb to about 2020). A note on the overall study: Samples covering the acute and convalescent phases of COVID-19 were provided by collaborators in the United States, Italy and Spain. The prospective study material was composed of cDNA or gDNA derived from T cells, B-cell-depleted T cells, or PBMCs. Deeply sampled blood TCRbeta repertoires from subjects exposed to, actively infected with, or recovered from COVID-19 were included in the dataset. A freely available public database, intended as a resource for researchers studying the immune response to SARS-CoV-2, is where the repertoires were released. Samples were obtained from the ongoing ImmuneRACE study (first 160 participants) and from 1,200 or so subjects provided by 6 global collaborators. Sample metadata almost always included a de-identified subject ID, COVID-19 status, age in years and sex. Where HLA class I and class II types were available, the types were taken from metadata supplied by the sample provider, not from assay-based typing.

Study-wide conclusions, independent of this receptor: How much clinical and demographic metadata was included differed by source and by participant, and the metadata was provided uncurated.

This TCR was sampled from a woman between 35 and 50 years old with active or convalescent COVID-19. Rearrangement joined TRBV7-9 to TRBJ2-7, with TRBD2 tentatively as D gene (5 bases match). Input material: peripheral blood. The DNA reads TGTGCCAGCAGCTTAGACCCGGGGGAGCAGTACGTC. Its product reads: CASSLDPGEQYV.